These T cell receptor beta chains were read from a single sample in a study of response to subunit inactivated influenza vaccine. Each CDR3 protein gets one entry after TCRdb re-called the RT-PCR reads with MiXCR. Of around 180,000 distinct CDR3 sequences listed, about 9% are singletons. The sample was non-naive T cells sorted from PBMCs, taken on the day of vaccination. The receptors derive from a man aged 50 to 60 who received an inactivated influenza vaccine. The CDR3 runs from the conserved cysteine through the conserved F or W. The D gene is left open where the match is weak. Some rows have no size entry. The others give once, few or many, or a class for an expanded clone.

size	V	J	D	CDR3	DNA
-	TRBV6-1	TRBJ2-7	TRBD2	CASSPPGGTYEQYF	TGTGCCAGCAGTCCGCCGGGGGGGACCTACGAGCAGTACTTC
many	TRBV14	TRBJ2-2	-	CASSSRLWELFF	TGTGCCAGCAGCTCCCGCCTCTGGGAGCTGTTTTTT
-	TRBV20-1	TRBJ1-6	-	CSARVVRNSPLHF	TGCAGTGCTAGAGTAGTGAGGAATTCACCCCTCCACTTT
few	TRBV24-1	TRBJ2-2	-	CATSDSRAPTGELFF	TGTGCCACCAGTGATTCTCGGGCCCCGACCGGGGAGCTGTTTTTT
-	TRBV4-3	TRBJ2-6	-	CASSQEAGYSGANVLTF	TGCGCCAGCAGCCAAGAGGCGGGGTACTCTGGGGCCAACGTCCTGACTTTC
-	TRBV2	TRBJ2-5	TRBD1	CASSTGTGVGTQYF	TGTGCCAGCAGCACCGGGACAGGGGTCGGGACCCAGTACTTC
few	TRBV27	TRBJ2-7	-	CASSLLGPSSYEQYF	TGTGCCAGCAGTTTACTGGGCCCCAGCTCCTACGAGCAGTACTTC
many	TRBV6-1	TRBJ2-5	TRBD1	CASSRSGTEQETQYF	TGTGCCAGCAGTCGTTCCGGGACAGAACAAGAGACCCAGTACTTC
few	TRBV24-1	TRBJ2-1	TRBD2	CATSVSGSDEQFF	TGTGCCACCAGTGTTAGCGGGAGTGATGAGCAGTTCTTC
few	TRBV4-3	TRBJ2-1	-	CASSQEIRNEQFF	TGCGCCAGCAGCCAAGAAATTCGGAATGAGCAGTTCTTC
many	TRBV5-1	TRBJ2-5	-	CASSLDSQGRGETQYF	TGCGCCAGCAGCTTGGATTCTCAGGGCCGAGGAGAGACCCAGTACTTC
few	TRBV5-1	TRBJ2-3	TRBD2	CASSLTSGGTTDTQYF	TGCGCCAGCAGCTTGACTAGCGGGGGGACCACAGATACGCAGTATTTT
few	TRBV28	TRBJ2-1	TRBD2	CASSLRRLAGVNEQFF	TGTGCCAGCAGTTTAAGACGTCTAGCGGGAGTGAATGAGCAGTTCTTC
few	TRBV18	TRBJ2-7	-	CASSTLDAYEQYF	TGTGCCAGCTCAACTCTAGACGCATACGAGCAGTACTTC
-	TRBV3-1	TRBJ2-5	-	CASSSTGLETQYF	TGTGCCAGCAGCTCGACGGGACTGGAGACCCAGTACTTC
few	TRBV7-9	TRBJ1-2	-	CASSFQVSGYGYTF	TGTGCCAGCAGCTTCCAGGTCTCTGGCTATGGCTACACCTTC
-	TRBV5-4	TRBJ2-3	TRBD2	CASSPGTSGRARDTQYF	TGTGCCAGCAGCCCCGGGACTAGCGGGAGGGCCAGGGATACGCAGTATTTT
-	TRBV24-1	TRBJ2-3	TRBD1	CATRGDRGRTDTQYF	TGTGCCACCAGGGGGGACAGGGGGAGAACAGATACGCAGTATTTT
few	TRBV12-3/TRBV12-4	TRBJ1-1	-	CASSFQVAAEAFF	TGTGCCAGCAGTTTTCAGGTGGCCGCTGAAGCTTTCTTT
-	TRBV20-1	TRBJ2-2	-	CSASPGHANTGELFF	TGCAGTGCTTCCCCGGGACATGCGAACACCGGGGAGCTGTTTTTT
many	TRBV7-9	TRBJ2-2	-	CASSSRGLPGELFF	TGTGCCAGCAGCTCTAGAGGGCTCCCCGGGGAGCTGTTTTTT
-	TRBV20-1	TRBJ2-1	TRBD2	CSARDLGGGGNEQFF	TGCAGTGCTAGAGATCTGGGCGGGGGGGGTAATGAGCAGTTCTTC
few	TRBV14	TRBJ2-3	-	CASSPVGRGDTQYF	TGTGCCAGCAGCCCCGTTGGGCGGGGAGATACGCAGTATTTT
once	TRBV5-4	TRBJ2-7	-	CASSRTGGGNEQYF	TGTGCCAGCAGCCGTACAGGGGGAGGGAACGAGCAGTACTTC
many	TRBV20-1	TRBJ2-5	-	CSARDLGKETQYF	TGCAGTGCTAGAGACCTAGGGAAAGAGACCCAGTACTTC
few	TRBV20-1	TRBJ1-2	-	CSAHNPGHYGYTF	TGCAGTGCCCATAATCCTGGTCACTATGGCTACACCTTC
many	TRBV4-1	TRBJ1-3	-	CASSQEGPYSGNTIYF	TGCGCCAGCAGCCAAGAGGGACCTTACTCTGGAAACACCATATATTTT
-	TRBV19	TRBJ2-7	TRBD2	CASSSGTTSTYEQYF	TGTGCCAGTAGTTCCGGGACTACATCCACCTACGAGCAGTACTTC
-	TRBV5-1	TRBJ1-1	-	CASRGAVLNTEAFF	TGCGCCAGTCGAGGGGCTGTTTTGAACACTGAAGCTTTCTTT
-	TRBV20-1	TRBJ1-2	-	CSPTGVYGYTF	TGCAGTCCGACAGGAGTATATGGCTACACCTTC
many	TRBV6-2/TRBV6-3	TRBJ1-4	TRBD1	CASSSPGTEGEKLFF	TGTGCCAGCAGTTCCCCGGGGACAGAAGGTGAAAAACTGTTTTTT
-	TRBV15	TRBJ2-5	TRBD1	CATSRDRTGSETQYF	TGTGCCACCAGCAGAGACCGGACAGGCTCTGAGACCCAGTACTTC
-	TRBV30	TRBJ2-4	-	CAWSVGGSGNIQYF	TGTGCCTGGAGTGTAGGGGGTAGCGGGAACATTCAGTACTTC
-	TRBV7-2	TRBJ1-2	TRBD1	CASSLEGVQGALRAF	TGTGCCAGCAGCTTAGAAGGGGTACAGGGGGCGTTGAGGGCCTTC
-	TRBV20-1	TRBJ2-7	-	CSARVRLAPEQYF	TGCAGTGCTAGAGTTCGTCTAGCTCCCGAGCAGTACTTC
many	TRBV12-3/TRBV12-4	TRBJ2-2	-	CASSPYSRTGELFF	TGTGCCAGCAGCCCGTACAGTCGAACCGGGGAGCTGTTTTTT
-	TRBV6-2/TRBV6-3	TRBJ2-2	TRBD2	CASSWTRDTGELFF	TGTGCCAGCAGTTGGACTAGGGACACCGGGGAGCTGTTTTTT
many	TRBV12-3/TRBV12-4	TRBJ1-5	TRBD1	CASSFGQGGQPQHF	TGTGCCAGCAGTTTCGGACAGGGCGGGCAGCCCCAGCATTTT
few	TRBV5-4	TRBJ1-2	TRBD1	CASSRTGTGANFGYTF	TGTGCCAGCAGTCGAACCGGGACAGGGGCTAACTTTGGCTACACCTTC
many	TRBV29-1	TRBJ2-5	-	CSVGAAETQYF	TGCAGCGTTGGGGCCGCAGAGACCCAGTACTTC
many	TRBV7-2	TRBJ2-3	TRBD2	CASSLGLAGRTDTQYF	TGTGCCAGCAGCTTAGGTCTAGCGGGAAGGACAGATACGCAGTATTTT
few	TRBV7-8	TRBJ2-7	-	CASSLGSAGYEQYF	TGTGCCAGCAGCTTAGGGTCGGCAGGCTACGAGCAGTACTTC
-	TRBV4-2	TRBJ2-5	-	CASSQEGWEGFGGKETQYF	TGTGCCAGCAGCCAAGAGGGGTGGGAAGGCTTTGGGGGAAAAGAGACCCAGTACTTC
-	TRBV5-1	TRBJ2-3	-	CASSSDRHTQYF	TGCGCCAGCAGCTCCGATCGCCATACGCAGTATTTT
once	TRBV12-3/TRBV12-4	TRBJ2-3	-	CASSPARRAQYF	TGTGCCAGCAGCCCCGCCCGCCGTGCGCAGTATTTT
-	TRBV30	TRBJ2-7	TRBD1	CAWSVYPTGSSYEQYF	TGTGCCTGGAGTGTGTACCCGACAGGGAGCTCCTACGAGCAGTACTTC
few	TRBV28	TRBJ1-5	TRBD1	CASSLLDRVNQPQHF	TGTGCCAGCAGTTTATTGGACAGGGTCAATCAGCCCCAGCATTTT
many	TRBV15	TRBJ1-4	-	CATSRAVGGREKLFF	TGTGCCACCAGCAGAGCAGTTGGCGGGCGAGAAAAACTGTTTTTT
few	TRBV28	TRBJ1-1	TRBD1	CASSPPSTGPTEAFF	TGTGCCAGCAGTCCTCCTTCGACAGGGCCCACTGAAGCTTTCTTT
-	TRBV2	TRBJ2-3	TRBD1	CASSGDSHTQYF	TGTGCCAGCAGCGGGGACAGCCATACGCAGTATTTT
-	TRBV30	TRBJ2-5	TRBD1	CAGARGSETQYF	TGTGCCGGGGCCAGGGGGAGTGAGACCCAGTACTTC
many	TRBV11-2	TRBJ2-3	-	CASSSVTSWSSTSTDTQYF	TGTGCCAGCAGCTCTGTGACTTCTTGGTCCAGTACTAGCACAGATACGCAGTATTTT
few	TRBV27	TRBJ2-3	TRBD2	CASRGLGTDTQYF	TGTGCCAGCAGGGGACTAGGAACAGATACGCAGTATTTT
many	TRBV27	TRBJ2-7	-	CASSATVYSYEQYF	TGTGCCAGCAGTGCGACAGTATACTCCTACGAGCAGTACTTC